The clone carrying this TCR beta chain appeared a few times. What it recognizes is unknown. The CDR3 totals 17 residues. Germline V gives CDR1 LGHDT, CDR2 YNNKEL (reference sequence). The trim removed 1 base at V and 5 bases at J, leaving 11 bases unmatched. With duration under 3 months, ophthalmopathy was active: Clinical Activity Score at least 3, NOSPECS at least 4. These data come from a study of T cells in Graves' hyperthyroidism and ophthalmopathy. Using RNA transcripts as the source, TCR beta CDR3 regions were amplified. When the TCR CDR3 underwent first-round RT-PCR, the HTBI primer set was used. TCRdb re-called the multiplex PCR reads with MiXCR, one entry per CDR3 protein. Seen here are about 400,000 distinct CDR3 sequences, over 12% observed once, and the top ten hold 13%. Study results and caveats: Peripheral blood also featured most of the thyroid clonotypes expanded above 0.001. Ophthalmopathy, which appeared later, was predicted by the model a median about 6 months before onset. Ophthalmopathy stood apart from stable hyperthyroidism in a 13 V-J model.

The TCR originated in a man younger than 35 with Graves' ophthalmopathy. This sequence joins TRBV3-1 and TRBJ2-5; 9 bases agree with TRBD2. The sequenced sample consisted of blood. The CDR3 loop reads CASSQGTSGPMRETQYF. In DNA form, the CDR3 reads TGTGCCAGCAGCCAAGGCACTAGCGGGCCCATGAGGGAGACCCAGTACTTC.